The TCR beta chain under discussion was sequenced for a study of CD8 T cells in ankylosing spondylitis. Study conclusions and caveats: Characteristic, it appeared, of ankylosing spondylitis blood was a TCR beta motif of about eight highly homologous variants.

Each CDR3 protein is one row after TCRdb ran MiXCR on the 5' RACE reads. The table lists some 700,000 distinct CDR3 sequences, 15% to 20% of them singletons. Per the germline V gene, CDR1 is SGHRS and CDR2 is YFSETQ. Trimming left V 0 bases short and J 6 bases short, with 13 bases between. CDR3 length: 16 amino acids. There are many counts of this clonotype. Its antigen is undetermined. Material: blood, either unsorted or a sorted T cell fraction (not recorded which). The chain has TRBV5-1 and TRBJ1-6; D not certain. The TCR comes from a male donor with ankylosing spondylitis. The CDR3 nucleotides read TGCGCCAGCAGCTTGGAAGTCGGTCAGGCTAATTCACCCCTCCACTTT. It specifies CASSLEVGQANSPLHF. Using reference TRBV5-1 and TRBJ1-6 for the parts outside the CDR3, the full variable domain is KAGVTQTPRYLIKTRGQQVTLSCSPISGHRSVSWYQQTPGQGLQFLFEYFSETQRNKGNFPGRFSGRQFSNSRSEMNVSTLELGDSALYLCASSLEVGQANSPLHFGNGTRLTVT.